This TCR beta chain is from a study of T cell responses to AZD1222 COVID-19 vaccine. Concerning this clone: Its antigen is undetermined.

The data were produced by immunoSEQ multiplex PCR, yet TCRdb's version contains in-frame clones alone and is incomplete. The sample holds 100,000 or so clones, approximately 90% seen once. Regarding the study as a whole: Donors were mostly white British, more females; clonal diversity possibly underestimated. Recipients of two AZD1222 doses showed rising Spike-specific TCR breadth and depth.

The CDR3 loop spans 14 amino acids. The germline gives CDR1 MNHEY, CDR2 SVGEGT. The V gene lost 2 bases and the J gene lost 0 bases, with 7 bases spanning the gap. The sequence derives from an adult in good health. Sequences were derived from peripheral blood, sampled on day 0 of AZD1222 vaccination. J is TRBJ1-1 and V is TRBV6-2 or TRBV6-3; D may be TRBD1 (5 bases). The CDR3 coding sequence is TGTGCCAGCAGTTACCAGGGAATGAACACTGAAGCTTTCTTT. It yields the protein CASSYQGMNTEAFF.